This passage covers 26 T cell receptor beta chains from one sample sequenced in a study of cytomegalovirus exposure and HLA in healthy donors (dated by TCRdb to the late 2010s). The library was generated by the immunoSEQ multiplex PCR assay. For the multiplex PCR, a mixture combining 60 forward primers for TCR Vbeta segments and 13 reverse primers for TCR Jbeta segments was used. TCRdb provides this immuneACCESS table in a form limited to in-frame rearrangements. Some clones are lacking; in checked studies, under half of them reflect an unresolved V gene, and why the rest are absent is not known. This sample comprises 150,000 to 200,000 clones, about 80% of them detected only once. Of the sample, about 1% is held by the ten largest clones. Material for sequencing was PBMCs. The receptors stem from a woman aged 40 to 50 in good health and CMV-seronegative.

The chain combines TRBV2 with TRBJ1-1; D not certain. The CDR3 is made up of 14 amino acids. V gave up 4 bases and J gave up 2 bases, with 11 bases separating them. The germline gives CDR1 SNHLY, CDR2 FYNNEI. The CDR3 spells CASSVLVLNTEAFF. Here the CDR3 DNA reads TGTGCCAGCAGTGTTCTTGTCCTCAACACTGAAGCTTTCTTT.

The rearrangement joins TRBV19 to TRBJ1-1, with D possibly TRBD1 on 5 matching bases. The CDR3 extends over 18 amino acids. Germline V gene sequence: CDR1 LNHDA, CDR2 SQIVND (reference sequence). The V gene lost 1 base and the J gene lost 3 bases, with 21 bases spanning the gap. CDR3 in DNA: TGTGCCAGTAGTATAGGGGCAGGGATTATTATTGGACACACTGAAGCTTTCTTT. Its translation is CASSIGAGIIIGHTEAFF.

The V and J genes are TRBV29-1 and TRBJ2-3; the match to TRBD2 covers 11 bases. The V segment lost 4 bases and the J segment 6 bases; nucleotides outside the gene matches: 3. In germline, CDR1 is SQVTM, CDR2 ANQGSEA. The CDR3 is made up of 13 amino acids. The CDR3 protein is CSVGTSGSDTQYF. In DNA, the CDR3 is TGCAGCGTTGGAACTAGCGGGAGCGATACGCAGTATTTT.

The chain combines TRBV7-2 with TRBJ2-5; D ambiguous. V shed 5 bases and J shed 5 bases, with 9 bases lying between them. Per germline, CDR1 SGHTA and CDR2 FQGNSA. CDR3 length: 12 amino acids. In DNA, the CDR3 is TGTGCCAGCAGCCCGACTTTCGAGACCCAGTACTTC. This codes for CASSPTFETQYF. Complete variable domain (other parts from reference TRBV7-2 and TRBJ2-5): GAGVSQSPSNKVTEKGKDVELRCDPISGHTALYWYRQSLGQGLEFLIYFQGNSAPDKSGLPSDRFSAERTGGSVSTLTIQRTQQEDSAVYLCASSPTFETQYFGPGTRLLVL.

The gene calls are TRBV7-9 and TRBJ2-7; no clear D gene. CDR3 length equals 11 residues. V gave up 4 bases and J gave up 5 bases, with 6 bases separating them. In germline, CDR1 is SEHNR, CDR2 FQNEAQ (reference sequence). The CDR3 DNA follows: TGTGCCAGCAGCTCGGGTGACGAGCAGTACTTC. Protein sequence: CASSSGDEQYF.

The V gene is TRBV5-4, the J gene TRBJ2-7; 11 bases are a match to TRBD2. Trimming removed 4 bases from V and 3 bases from J; junction bases left unmatched: 6. CDR1 is SGHNT and CDR2 is YYREEE in the germline V gene (reference sequence). CDR3 size: 15 residues. The CDR3 loop reads CASSLPGTSGYEQYF. The CDR3 coding sequence is TGTGCCAGCAGCCTTCCCGGGACTAGCGGCTACGAGCAGTACTTC.

The chain couples TRBV4-3 to TRBJ1-1; TRBD1 matches at 8 bases. Germline V gives CDR1 LGHNA, CDR2 YSLEER. This CDR3 comprises 17 residues. J gave up 3 bases and V 0 bases, and 9 bases lay outside the gene matches. The CDR3 DNA sequence: TGCGCCAGCAGCCAAGATCCAGGGGGCGCGTTGTACACTGAAGCTTTCTTT. Amino acids: CASSQDPGGALYTEAFF.

The chain links TRBV29-1 to TRBJ1-2; the D gene is possibly TRBD1 (6 bases). Trimming cost V 4 bases and J 0 bases, with 12 bases left between them. The germline V gene encodes CDR1 SQVTM and CDR2 ANQGSEA. This CDR3 contains 14 residues. CDR3 in amino acids: CSVAQTGSNYGYTF. The CDR3, as DNA: TGCAGCGTTGCCCAGACAGGTTCTAACTATGGCTACACCTTC.

CDR3 coding DNA: TGTGCCAGCAGCTTGGCCGGGACAGGGTGGTCAAATACGCAGTATTTT. As protein: CASSLAGTGWSNTQYF. This rearrangement joins TRBV5-6 to TRBJ2-3, with 9 nucleotides matching TRBD1. After removal of 0 bases from V and 7 bases from J, the junction contained 9 bases not matched to a gene. Per germline, CDR1 SGHDT and CDR2 YYEEEE. The CDR3 consists of 16 residues.

This sequence joins TRBV7-2 and TRBJ1-1; TRBD1 might be the D (5 bases). Germline V gene lookup returns CDR1 SGHTA and CDR2 FQGNSA. The CDR3 is 16 amino acids. With 2 bases removed from V and 0 bases from J, the gap between germline ends came to 13 bases. The CDR3 region is CASSLNAAGVNTEAFF. CDR3 bases: TGTGCCAGCAGCTTAAATGCGGCGGGGGTGAACACTGAAGCTTTCTTT.

The CDR3 loop reads CASSGTVSYGYTF. The CDR3, as DNA: TGTGCCAGCAGTGGGACAGTATCGTACGGCTACACCTTC. V gene TRBV6-5 combines with J gene TRBJ1-2; 7 bases are a match to TRBD1. V shed 5 bases and J 8 bases; nucleotides not matched to a gene: 8. This CDR3 comprises 13 residues. The germline CDR1 and CDR2 sequences are MNHEY and SVGAGI.

The table lists this clone with a few counts. The chain recombines TRBV5-1 with TRBJ1-4; 9 positions agree with TRBD1. Germline CDR1 reads SGHRS; CDR2 reads YFSETQ. Unmatched junction bases numbered 5, after V lost 1 base and J lost 4 bases. The CDR3 has 16 residues. Here the CDR3 DNA reads TGCGCCAGCAGCTTGTATGGGACAGGGAATAATGAAAAACTGTTTTTT. Translated: CASSLYGTGNNEKLFF.

The genes are TRBV4-1 and TRBJ1-4; TRBD1 aligns across 7 bases. CDR3 length: 15 residues. With 0 bases clipped from V and 7 bases from J, the junction kept 5 bases outside the gene matches. The germline CDR1 and CDR2 sequences are MGHRA and YSYEKL. Here the CDR3 reads CASSQETGWFEKLFF. The CDR3 nucleotides read TGCGCCAGCAGCCAAGAGACAGGGTGGTTTGAAAAACTGTTTTTT.

The chain is built from TRBV11-2 and TRBJ2-2; D is perhaps TRBD1 (6 bases). The CDR3 spans 15 residues. Germline V gene sequence: CDR1 SGHAT, CDR2 FQNNGV. Trimming removed 2 bases from V and 6 bases from J, with 13 bases in between. CDR3 bases: TGTGCCAGCAGCTTACCAGGGGCTGGTGCCGGGGAGCTGTTTTTT. Translating gives CASSLPGAGAGELFF.

The chain carries TRBV7-2 and TRBJ2-3; a weak D match, TRBD2 (6 bases). CDR3 length: 16 amino acids. V was shortened by 1 base and J by 1 base, with 12 bases between the two germline ends. The germline V gene encodes CDR1 SGHTA and CDR2 FQGNSA. The CDR3 spells CASSLEAGLRTDTQYF. In DNA, the CDR3 is TGTGCCAGCAGCTTAGAGGCGGGACTCCGCACAGATACGCAGTATTTT. The full variable domain, its missing parts supplied by reference TRBV7-2 and TRBJ2-3, is GAGVSQSPSNKVTEKGKDVELRCDPISGHTALYWYRQSLGQGLEFLIYFQGNSAPDKSGLPSDRFSAERTGGSVSTLTIQRTQQEDSAVYLCASSLEAGLRTDTQYFGPGTRLTVL.

Points on this clone: At one end the junction does not follow the germline gene, possibly because of a read error. The V gene is TRBV29-1, the J gene TRBJ2-5; D is possibly TRBD2 (6 bases). The J call is in doubt because the DNA end fits TRBJ2-7 better. This CDR3 region has 14 residues. CDR1 and CDR2 from the germline V gene are SQVTM and ANQGSEA. The CDR3: CSVKDGGQGHEQYF. In DNA, the CDR3 is TGCAGCGTTAAAGACGGGGGTCAGGGCCACGAGCAGTACTTC.

To note about this clone: The same CDR3 also results from other DNA sequences found in this sample. The V gene is TRBV5-1, the J gene TRBJ2-1; possible D gene TRBD2, 7 bases. There are 15 residues in the CDR3. Trimming stripped 0 bases from V and 4 bases from J, with 11 bases between. Germline V gene data show CDR1 as SGHRS and CDR2 as YFSETQ. The CDR3 protein is CASSLAGEGYNEQFF. CDR3 nucleotides: TGCGCCAGCAGCTTGGCAGGGGAGGGATACAATGAGCAGTTCTTC.

This chain joins TRBV9 and TRBJ2-3; TRBD1 might be the D (5 bases). This CDR3 comprises 16 residues. Germline V gene data show CDR1 as SGDLS and CDR2 as YYNGEE. The V end lost 1 base, the J end lost 3 bases, and 15 bases lay between the germline ends. The CDR3, as DNA: TGTGCCAGCAGCGTATTCGGGTGGGGCACTACAGATACGCAGTATTTT. This encodes CASSVFGWGTTDTQYF.

This chain joins TRBV6-5 and TRBJ1-4; D is ambiguous. Trimming took 0 bases from V and 0 from J, leaving 8 bases between them. This CDR3 has 16 amino acids. Per the germline V gene, CDR1 is MNHEY and CDR2 is SVGAGI. The CDR3 loop reads CASSYSWEATNEKLFF. The CDR3 nucleotides are TGTGCCAGCAGTTACTCGTGGGAGGCAACTAATGAAAAACTGTTTTTT.

This clone was observed once. V is TRBV9 and J is TRBJ2-1; 14 bases are a match to TRBD2. The CDR3 extends over 17 amino acids. V lost 4 bases to trimming and J lost 6 bases; unmatched junction nucleotides: 9. Germline assignment: CDR1 SGDLS and CDR2 YYNGEE. The CDR3 is CASSLGLAGALGNEQFF. CDR3 bases: TGTGCCAGCAGCTTGGGACTAGCGGGAGCGTTGGGCAATGAGCAGTTCTTC.

This clone has just a few counts. The V gene is TRBV15, the J gene TRBJ2-7, with TRBD1 matching over 9 bases. Trimming removed 3 bases from V and 2 bases from J; junction bases left unmatched: 5. Germline values: CDR1 LNHNV, CDR2 YYDKDF (reference sequence). There are 15 residues in the CDR3. This CDR3 reads CATSSPGQGTYEQYF. In DNA form, the CDR3 reads TGTGCCACCAGCAGCCCGGGACAGGGAACCTACGAGCAGTACTTC. Using reference TRBV15 and TRBJ2-7 for the parts outside the CDR3, the full variable domain is DAMVIQNPRYQVTQFGKPVTLSCSQTLNHNVMYWYQQKSSQAPKLLFHYYDKDFNNEADTPDNFQSRRPNTSFCFLDIRSPGLGDTAMYLCATSSPGQGTYEQYFGPGTRLTVT.

The rearrangement joins TRBV25-1 to TRBJ2-1, with 7 nucleotides matching TRBD2. The length of the CDR3 is 17 residues. The V and J ends lost 7 bases and 0 bases, in that order; junction bases with no gene match: 12. From germline, CDR1 is MGHDK and CDR2 SYGVNS. CDR3 residues: CASIGGGVRGSYNEQFF. CDR3 DNA: TGTGCCAGCATCGGTGGGGGGGTTCGTGGCTCCTACAATGAGCAGTTCTTC.

The chain uses TRBV6-5 and TRBJ2-1; D remains unclear. The CDR3 length is 12 residues. CDR1 is MNHEY and CDR2 is SVGAGI in the germline V gene. V was trimmed by 2 bases and J by 8 bases, leaving 7 bases between them. In DNA form, the CDR3 reads TGTGCCAGCAGTTACCTTGCGGATGAGCAGTTCTTC. Amino acid sequence: CASSYLADEQFF.

The chain links TRBV11-3 to TRBJ2-3, with 8 positions matching TRBD1. This CDR3 has 14 amino acids. Germline CDR1 SGHNT, CDR2 YENEEA. Unmatched junction bases numbered 2, after V lost 5 bases and J lost 1 base. The CDR3 sequence is CASSPDRGTDTQYF. The CDR3 bases are TGTGCCAGCAGCCCGGACAGGGGCACAGATACGCAGTATTTT.

V and J are TRBV5-4 and TRBJ1-2; D is possibly TRBD1 (5 bases). V lost 4 bases and J 8 bases, leaving 15 bases between the germline ends. Germline values: CDR1 SGHNT, CDR2 YYREEE (reference sequence). The CDR3 length is 13 residues. The CDR3 is CASSIDSLVGYTF. Here the CDR3 DNA reads TGTGCCAGCAGCATTGACAGCCTCGTGGGCTACACCTTC.

V is TRBV30 and J is TRBJ1-2, with D hard to call. The germline V and J ends were trimmed by 0 bases and 4 bases, with 6 bases remaining between them. Germline V gene sequence: CDR1 GTSNPN, CDR2 SVGIG (reference sequence). The length of the CDR3 is 12 residues. The CDR3 here is CAWSVNSYGYTF. The CDR3 bases are TGTGCCTGGAGTGTTAACAGCTATGGCTACACCTTC. The whole variable domain, remainder taken from reference TRBV30 and TRBJ1-2, is SQTIHQWPATLVQPVGSPLSLECTVEGTSNPNLYWYRQAAGRGLQLLFYSVGIGQISSEVPQNLSASRPQDRQFILSSKKLLLSDSGFYLCAWSVNSYGYTFGSGTRLTVV.